This T cell receptor beta chain is from a study of graft-versus-host responses after intestinal transplantation. This CDR3 comprises 14 residues. Germline CDR1 reads MDHEN; CDR2 reads SYDVKM. Trimming pared 2 bases from V and 3 bases from J, leaving 11 bases between. As concerns this clone: Its specificity is unknown.

Data came from immunoSEQ multiplex PCR; TCRdb stores just in-frame clones and leaves some out. This table holds roughly 51,000 clones, more than 70% found once. The receptor comes from a human donor who was the organ donor for an intestinal transplant. The V gene is TRBV28, the J gene TRBJ2-7; weak D call: TRBD2 (6 bases). The specimen was unstimulated CD4+ T cells sorted from spleen or lymph node cells, collected before transplant. The CDR3 loop reads CASSLGGTFYEQYF. In nucleotides, the CDR3 is TGTGCCAGCAGTTTAGGAGGGACTTTCTACGAGCAGTACTTC.